This passage covers 25 T cell receptor beta chains from one sample sequenced in a study of blood T cell repertoires in COVID-19. Profiled with immunoSEQ multiplex PCR; TCRdb holds only in-frame clones, not every one. The data contain approximately 61,000 clones, roughly three quarters of them singletons. The sequencing sample was made of peripheral blood. These receptors originate from a human donor in a cohort sampled during active COVID-19.

The chain is built from TRBV20-1 and TRBJ2-1; 8 bases are a match to TRBD2. CDR3 length: 15 amino acids. From germline, CDR1 is DFQATT and CDR2 SNEGSKA (reference sequence). Losses at the gene ends were 3 bases for V and 1 base for J; bases not matched to a gene: 5. CDR3 region: CSASGRGRSYNEQFF. The CDR3 DNA reads as TGCAGTGCTAGTGGGCGCGGGAGGTCCTACAATGAGCAGTTCTTC.

This clone was observed a handful of times. V and J are TRBV12-3 or TRBV12-4 and TRBJ1-1; D is unclear. This CDR3 contains 13 residues. V lost 5 bases, J lost 4 bases, and 11 bases lay in between. DNA for the CDR3: TGTGCCAGCAGTCCGGTGTTACCCACTGAAGCTTTCTTT. Its protein product is CASSPVLPTEAFF.

CDR3 bases: TGTGCCTCGCGTGGAGGGTCCCAAGCTAACTATGGCTACACCTTC. It specifies CASRGGSQANYGYTF. The chain joins TRBV19 to TRBJ1-2; D unclear. From germline, CDR1 is LNHDA and CDR2 SQIVND (reference sequence). With 11 bases removed from V and 0 bases from J, the gap between germline ends came to 19 bases. The CDR3 totals 15 residues. Complete variable domain (other parts from reference TRBV19 and TRBJ1-2): DGGITQSPKYLFRKEGQNVTLSCEQNLNHDAMYWYRQDPGQGLRLIYYSQIVNDFQKGDIAEGYSVSREKKESFPLTVTSAQKNPTAFYLCASRGGSQANYGYTFGSGTRLTVV.

The chain uses TRBV9 and TRBJ2-1, with a tentative D call TRBD1 (6 bases). V was clipped by 3 bases and J by 0 bases, with 13 bases between them. The CDR3 covers 16 residues. Germline lookup yields CDR1 SGDLS and CDR2 YYNGEE. The DNA of the CDR3 is TGTGCCAGCAGCGAGCAGGGGTCGAGCTCCTACAATGAGCAGTTCTTC. It yields the protein CASSEQGSSSYNEQFF.

The CDR3 region has the DNA TGCGCCAGCAGCCAAGACCCCAACAGGGAGCAGTTCTTC. Translated, it gives CASSQDPNREQFF. The chain carries TRBV4-3 and TRBJ2-1; D possibly corresponds to TRBD1 (5 bases). With 0 bases removed from V and 10 bases from J, the gap between germline ends came to 10 bases. CDR3 length equals 13 residues. CDR1 and CDR2 from the germline V gene are LGHNA and YSLEER.

This clone occurred once. The V and J genes are TRBV10-3 and TRBJ1-1; TRBD1 matches 7 bases. The germline V gene encodes CDR1 ENHRY and CDR2 SYGVKD. The junction had 7 bases not matched to a gene; V was cut back by 10 bases and J by 2 bases. The CDR3 runs to 13 residues. The CDR3 region has the DNA TGTGCCACGCATGACAGGGTCAACACTGAAGCTTTCTTT. Its protein product is CATHDRVNTEAFF.

V and J are TRBV5-4 and TRBJ2-5; 10 nucleotides match TRBD2. This CDR3 comprises 16 residues. Trimming removed 4 bases from V and 9 bases from J; junction bases left unmatched: 15. The germline CDR1 and CDR2 sequences are SGHNT and YYREEE (reference sequence). The CDR3 nucleotides read TGTGCCAGCAGCCGCTTTACTAGCGGGAAAAGTTCAGCCCAGTACTTC. As protein: CASSRFTSGKSSAQYF.

The V call is TRBV18, the J call TRBJ1-1; D is ambiguous. In germline, CDR1 is KGHSH, CDR2 LQKENI. The CDR3 is 16 amino acids. V was cut by 0 bases and J by 0 bases, with 11 bases left in between. For the CDR3, the DNA is TGTGCCAGCTCACCACCGGGCAGCCATTTGAACACTGAAGCTTTCTTT. Translating it yields CASSPPGSHLNTEAFF.

The genes are TRBV29-1 and TRBJ2-2; D might be TRBD2 (6 bases). The germline gives CDR1 SQVTM, CDR2 ANQGSEA. The CDR3 loop spans 14 amino acids. Trimming cost V 7 bases and J 1 base, with 13 bases left between them. In nucleotides, the CDR3 is TGCAGCGCCGCGGGACCGATGAACACCGGGGAGCTGTTTTTT. This gives the protein CSAAGPMNTGELFF.

The rearrangement uses TRBV24-1 and TRBJ1-5; the D gene is possibly TRBD1 (6 bases). The CDR3 runs to 19 residues. Trimming removed 3 bases from V and 0 bases from J, with 20 bases in between. Per germline, CDR1 KGHDR and CDR2 SFDVKD. CDR3 nucleotides: TGTGCCACCAGTGATCGCAGGGGCCTCCACGATTATAGCAATCAGCCCCAGCATTTT. It specifies CATSDRRGLHDYSNQPQHF.

This rearrangement joins TRBV7-3 to TRBJ2-2, with 7 bases that match TRBD2. Germline CDR1 reads SGHTA; CDR2 reads FQGTGA. The CDR3 length is 16 residues. Trimming cost V 1 base and J 4 bases; bases outside gene matches: 6. In DNA, the CDR3 is TGTGCCAGCAGCTTAAGGGTAGCGGGCTCCACCGGGGAGCTGTTTTTT. As protein: CASSLRVAGSTGELFF. Combining the CDR3 with reference TRBV7-3 and TRBJ2-2 gives the whole variable domain GAGVSQTPSNKVTEKGKYVELRCDPISGHTALYWYRQSLGQGPEFLIYFQGTGAADDSGLPNDRFFAVRPEGSVSTLKIQRTERGDSAVYLCASSLRVAGSTGELFFGEGSRLTVL.

The chain recombines TRBV18 with TRBJ2-2; weak D call: TRBD2 (5 bases). This CDR3 is built from 14 residues. Germline values: CDR1 KGHSH, CDR2 LQKENI. The V end was cut by 3 bases, the J end by 6 bases, with 11 bases between. As DNA, the CDR3 is TGTGCCAGCTCACCGAGGGAAAGGGCCGGGGAGCTGTTTTTT. Translating gives CASSPRERAGELFF.

This chain uses TRBV10-3 with TRBJ1-1; 7 bases agree with TRBD1. CDR3 size: 14 residues. J gave up 1 base and V 6 bases, and 5 bases lay outside the gene matches. CDR1 and CDR2 from the germline V gene are ENHRY and SYGVKD. This chain's CDR3 is CAISQTGRNTEAFF. Here the CDR3 DNA reads TGTGCCATCAGCCAGACAGGGAGGAACACTGAAGCTTTCTTT.

V usage is TRBV28 and J usage is TRBJ2-7; weak D call: TRBD1 (5 bases). The CDR3 is 15 amino acids. CDR1 is MDHEN, CDR2 SYDVKM, per germline. V was cut by 7 bases and J by 0 bases, with 16 bases left in between. CDR3 in DNA: TGTGCCAGCACCAGATGGGGCAGGAGCTCCTACGAGCAGTACTTC. The encoded protein is CASTRWGRSSYEQYF.

CDR3 protein: CASNLRGHPGLAPYEQYF. The CDR3 DNA follows: TGTGCCAGCAATTTGAGGGGACATCCGGGACTAGCCCCCTACGAGCAGTACTTC. The chain carries TRBV28 and TRBJ2-7, with 9 bases aligning to TRBD2. Trimming took 7 bases from V and 2 from J; bases not matched to a gene: 18. CDR1 and CDR2 (germline): MDHEN, SYDVKM. The CDR3 has 18 residues.

This clone was detected a few times. Other DNA sequences in this sample translate to the same CDR3. The V call is TRBV28, the J call TRBJ1-2; 7 nucleotides align to TRBD1. The CDR3 covers 13 residues. CDR1 MDHEN and CDR2 SYDVKM come from the germline V gene. The trim removed 9 bases at V and 7 bases at J, leaving 11 bases unmatched. CDR3 region: CASYSEGAGGYTF. CDR3 sequence (DNA): TGTGCCAGTTACTCGGAGGGGGCGGGTGGCTACACCTTC.

The rearrangement uses TRBV4-2 and TRBJ1-5; a weak D match, TRBD1 (6 bases). Trimming shortened V by 0 bases and J by 5 bases, and 20 bases separated the two germline ends. The CDR3 is made up of 18 amino acids. CDR1 and CDR2 from the germline V gene are LGHNA and YNFKEQ. The CDR3 sequence: CASSQERGTRQEDQPQHF. The DNA of the CDR3 is TGTGCCAGCAGCCAAGAAAGAGGTACCAGACAGGAAGATCAGCCCCAGCATTTT.

The rearrangement links TRBV12-5 to TRBJ2-1, with 13 positions matching TRBD2. This CDR3 contains 15 residues. Per the germline V gene, CDR1 is LGHNT and CDR2 is FRNRAP. V shed 1 base, J shed 6 bases, and the junction held 0 bases outside the gene matches. The CDR3 DNA sequence: TGTGCTAGTGGTTTGGGGACTAGCGGGAGCAATGAGCAGTTCTTC. Residues: CASGLGTSGSNEQFF.

This chain links TRBV18 with TRBJ2-1, with 14 positions matching TRBD2. Germline V gene sequence: CDR1 KGHSH, CDR2 LQKENI. The V segment lost 4 bases and the J segment 9 bases; nucleotides outside the gene matches: 5. There are 15 residues in the CDR3. Written as DNA, the CDR3 is TGTGCCAGCTCACTAGGGACTAGCGGGAGTGGTGAGCAGTTCTTC. This gives the protein CASSLGTSGSGEQFF.

This clone appeared a few times. V gene TRBV6-2 or TRBV6-3 combines with J gene TRBJ1-1; D is possibly TRBD1 (6 bases). Trimming removed 0 bases at V and 3 bases at J, with 8 bases between. The CDR3 runs 14 residues. Per the germline V gene, CDR1 is MNHEY and CDR2 is SVGEGT. CDR3 nucleotides: TGTGCCAGCAGTTACTCGACAGGTTACACTGAAGCTTTCTTT. It is translated as CASSYSTGYTEAFF.

The chain has TRBV24-1 and TRBJ2-5, with TRBD1 identical over 7 bases. Germline CDR1 is KGHDR and CDR2 is SFDVKD. CDR3 length: 14 residues. J was trimmed by 4 bases and V by 2 bases; bases with no gene match: 3. The chain's CDR3 is CATSDSGGRETQYF. CDR3 nucleotide sequence: TGTGCCACCAGTGATTCAGGGGGTCGAGAGACCCAGTACTTC.

This clone was seen a single time. The DNA for the CDR3 is TGCAGCGTTGCGGGGACAGCCGGTGCCTACGAGCAGTACTTC. Residues: CSVAGTAGAYEQYF. The chain recombines TRBV29-1 with TRBJ2-7; 7 nucleotides align to TRBD1. V lost 4 bases to trimming and J lost 2 bases; unmatched junction nucleotides: 8. In germline, CDR1 is SQVTM, CDR2 ANQGSEA. The CDR3 loop spans 14 amino acids.

The chain uses TRBV2 and TRBJ1-2, with D tentatively TRBD1 (6 bases). Between the trimmed V and J ends, which lost 6 bases and 4 bases, there was a span of 12 bases. Germline V gene sequence: CDR1 SNHLY, CDR2 FYNNEI. The CDR3 totals 13 residues. The CDR3 bases are TGTGCCAGCAGCCGGACAGCAAGCTATGGCTACACCTTC. It encodes CASSRTASYGYTF.

This rearrangement joins TRBV4-1 to TRBJ1-5, with no clear D. CDR3 length: 15 amino acids. Germline CDR1 MGHRA, CDR2 YSYEKL. Trimming cost V 0 bases and J 4 bases, with 10 bases left between them. CDR3 sequence (DNA): TGCGCCAGCAGCCAAGAGGTAACAGCAAATCAGCCCCAGCATTTT. Its translation: CASSQEVTANQPQHF.

The V gene is TRBV19, the J gene TRBJ2-1, with 12 bases aligning to TRBD2. J lost 15 bases, V lost 6 bases, and 6 bases had no gene match. The CDR3 is 12 amino acids. The germline V gene encodes CDR1 LNHDA and CDR2 SQIVND (reference sequence). This chain's CDR3 is CASSRGLAGPFF. CDR3 DNA sequence: TGTGCCAGTAGCCGCGGACTAGCGGGGCCGTTCTTC.